This T cell receptor beta chain was recorded in a study of radiotherapy plus CTLA-4 blockade in lung cancer. The CDR3 totals 15 residues. Trimming cost V 4 bases and J 5 bases; bases outside gene matches: 8. The V gene's germline CDR1 is MNHEY and CDR2 SVGAGI. Profiling relied on immunoSEQ multiplex PCR, and the TCRdb table lists in-frame clones only, not all of them. Seen here are around 82,000 clones, over 70% observed once, and the top ten hold 22%. Sample: peripheral blood, taken from a patient treated with radiotherapy plus ipilimumab. The clonotype was recovered from a human donor with non-small cell lung cancer whose response to radiotherapy plus ipilimumab could not be evaluated. Some clones in this sample may be carry-over from other donors' samples. The chain recombines TRBV6-5 with TRBJ1-2, with 9 positions matching TRBD1. CDR3: CASSFSDRGAYGYTF. As DNA, the CDR3 is TGTGCCAGCAGTTTTAGCGACAGGGGGGCGTATGGCTACACCTTC.